Listed below are T cell receptor beta chains from one sample, sequenced in a study of PD-1 blockade in classical Hodgkin lymphoma. Clones were read by immunoSEQ multiplex PCR, and TCRdb kept only the in-frame ones, dropping some. The data contain some 62,000 clones, about 91% of them singletons. The sample in question was peripheral blood mononuclear cells (PBMCs), obtained at baseline. These receptors all come from a human donor with classical Hodgkin lymphoma. The CDR3 runs from the conserved cysteine through the conserved F or W. A D gene is named only where the DNA matches it firmly. Clone size appears in some rows only: once, few, many, or a class for an expanded clone.

NA	TRBD2	TRBV4-2	16	TRBJ2-7	CASSQTGLAGVYEQYF	TGTGCCAGCAGCCAAACCGGACTAGCGGGGGTATACGAGCAGTACTTC
NA	NA	TRBV28	13	TRBJ2-5	CASIGGGLGTQYF	TGTGCCAGCATCGGAGGAGGGCTGGGGACCCAGTACTTC
NA	TRBD1	TRBV5-6	16	TRBJ1-4	CASSTATGGKEEKLFF	TGTGCCAGCAGCACTGCGACAGGGGGGAAAGAGGAAAAACTGTTTTTT
NA	TRBD1	TRBV6-6	14	TRBJ2-7	CASSSRDSSYEQYF	TGTGCCAGCAGCTCCCGGGACAGCTCCTACGAGCAGTACTTC
NA	TRBD1	TRBV13	17	TRBJ1-1	CASSSTLDRSRNTEAFF	TGTGCCAGCAGCTCTACTTTGGACAGGTCCAGGAACACTGAAGCTTTCTTT
once	TRBD1	TRBV7-9	14	TRBJ1-1	CASSPQGQVSEAFF	TGTGCCAGCAGCCCCCAGGGACAGGTCTCTGAAGCTTTCTTT
NA	NA	TRBV30	14	TRBJ2-5	CAWSVTGWEETQYF	TGTGCCTGGAGTGTAACAGGGTGGGAGGAGACCCAGTACTTC
NA	TRBD1	TRBV5-6	16	TRBJ1-2	CASEIVGQGANYGYTF	TGTGCCAGCGAAATTGTAGGACAGGGCGCTAACTATGGCTACACCTTC
NA	NA	TRBV5-6	12	TRBJ2-7	CASSGPSYEQYF	TGTGCCAGCAGCGGGCCTTCATACGAGCAGTACTTC
NA	NA	TRBV7-6	15	TRBJ2-3	CASSLAAGSADTQYF	TGTGCCAGCAGCTTAGCGGCGGGGAGCGCAGATACGCAGTATTTT
NA	NA	TRBV28	14	TRBJ1-1	CASSLWVENTEAFF	TGTGCCAGCAGTTTATGGGTAGAGAACACTGAAGCTTTCTTT
NA	NA	TRBV27	19	TRBJ2-1	CASKDPGGYYSGSYNEQFF	TGTGCCAGCAAGGATCCGGGGGGCTATTATTCGGGATCCTACAATGAGCAGTTCTTC
NA	NA	TRBV6-1	14	TRBJ1-3	CASSESGDGNTIYF	TGTGCCAGCAGTGAATCTGGGGATGGAAACACCATATATTTT
NA	TRBD1	TRBV5-1	15	TRBJ2-7	CASKVWTGLEYEQYF	TGCGCCAGCAAGGTATGGACAGGGTTGGAATACGAGCAGTACTTC
NA	NA	TRBV19	15	TRBJ1-1	CASTNRDIMNTEAFF	TGTGCCAGTACCAATCGGGACATTATGAACACTGAAGCTTTCTTT
few	NA	TRBV27	13	TRBJ1-5	CASSFADMQPQHF	TGTGCCAGCAGTTTCGCAGACATGCAGCCCCAGCATTTT
few	NA	TRBV7-9	12	TRBJ1-4	CASSLNREKLFF	TGTGCCAGCAGCTTAAACCGGGAAAAACTGTTTTTT
once	NA	TRBV7-2	12	TRBJ2-3	CASSEKPDTQYF	TGTGCCAGCAGCGAAAAACCAGATACGCAGTATTTT
NA	TRBD1	TRBV6-6	15	TRBJ1-3	CASRQQGAPGNTIYF	TGTGCCAGCAGACAACAGGGGGCGCCTGGAAACACCATATATTTT
NA	NA	TRBV10-3	12	TRBJ1-2	CAISEPDGGYTF	TGTGCCATCAGTGAGCCGGACGGCGGCTACACCTTC
NA	TRBD2	TRBV5-1	14	TRBJ2-7	CASSRTSGGYEQYF	TGCGCCAGCAGCCGGACTAGCGGGGGCTACGAGCAGTACTTC
NA	TRBD1	TRBV30	14	TRBJ2-1	CAWSGDRGYNEQFF	TGTGCCTGGAGTGGGGACAGGGGGTACAATGAGCAGTTCTTC
NA	NA	TRBV6-5	14	TRBJ2-7	CASSSTGSTYEQYF	TGTGCCAGCAGCTCGACAGGTTCCACCTACGAGCAGTACTTC
NA	TRBD1	TRBV7-9	15	TRBJ1-2	CASSFSGQGHYGYTF	TGTGCCAGCAGCTTTTCCGGACAGGGCCACTATGGCTACACCTTC
NA	NA	TRBV28	14	TRBJ1-1	CASSLITVGTEAFF	TGTGCCAGCAGTTTAATAACAGTGGGCACTGAAGCTTTCTTT
once	TRBD1	TRBV7-2	14	TRBJ1-6	CASSLGTVNSPLHF	TGTGCCAGCAGCCTAGGGACAGTTAATTCACCCCTCCACTTT
NA	NA	TRBV13	13	TRBJ1-1	CASSHRDDTEAFF	TGTGCCAGCAGCCACAGGGATGACACTGAAGCTTTCTTT
NA	NA	TRBV7-9	12	TRBJ2-7	CASSEGVYEQYF	TGTGCCAGCAGCGAAGGGGTCTACGAGCAGTACTTC
NA	NA	TRBV30	16	TRBJ2-5	CACNSFTPTGGETQYF	TGTGCCTGCAATTCATTTACCCCGACAGGAGGAGAGACCCAGTACTTC